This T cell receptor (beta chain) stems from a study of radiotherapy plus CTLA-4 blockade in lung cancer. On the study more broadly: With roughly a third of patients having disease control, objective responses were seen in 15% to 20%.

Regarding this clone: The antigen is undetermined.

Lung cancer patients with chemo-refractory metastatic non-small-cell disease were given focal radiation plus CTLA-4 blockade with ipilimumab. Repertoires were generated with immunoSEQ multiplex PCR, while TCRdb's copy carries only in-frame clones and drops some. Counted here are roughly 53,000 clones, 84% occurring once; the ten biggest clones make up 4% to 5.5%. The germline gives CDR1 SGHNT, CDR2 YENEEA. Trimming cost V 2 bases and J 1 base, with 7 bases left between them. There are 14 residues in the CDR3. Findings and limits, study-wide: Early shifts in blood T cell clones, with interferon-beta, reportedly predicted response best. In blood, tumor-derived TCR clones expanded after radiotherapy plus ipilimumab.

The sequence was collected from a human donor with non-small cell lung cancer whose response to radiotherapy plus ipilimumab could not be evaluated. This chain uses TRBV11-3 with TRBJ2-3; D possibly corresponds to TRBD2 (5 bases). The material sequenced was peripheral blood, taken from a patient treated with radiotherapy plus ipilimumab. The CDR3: CASSLNGGTDTQYF. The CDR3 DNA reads TGTGCCAGCAGCTTAAACGGGGGCACAGATACGCAGTATTTT. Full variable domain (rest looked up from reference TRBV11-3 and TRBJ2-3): EAGVVQSPRYKIIEKKQPVAFWCNPISGHNTLYWYLQNLGQGPELLIRYENEEAVDDSQLPKDRFSAERLKGVDSTLKIQPAELGDSAVYLCASSLNGGTDTQYFGPGTRLTVL.